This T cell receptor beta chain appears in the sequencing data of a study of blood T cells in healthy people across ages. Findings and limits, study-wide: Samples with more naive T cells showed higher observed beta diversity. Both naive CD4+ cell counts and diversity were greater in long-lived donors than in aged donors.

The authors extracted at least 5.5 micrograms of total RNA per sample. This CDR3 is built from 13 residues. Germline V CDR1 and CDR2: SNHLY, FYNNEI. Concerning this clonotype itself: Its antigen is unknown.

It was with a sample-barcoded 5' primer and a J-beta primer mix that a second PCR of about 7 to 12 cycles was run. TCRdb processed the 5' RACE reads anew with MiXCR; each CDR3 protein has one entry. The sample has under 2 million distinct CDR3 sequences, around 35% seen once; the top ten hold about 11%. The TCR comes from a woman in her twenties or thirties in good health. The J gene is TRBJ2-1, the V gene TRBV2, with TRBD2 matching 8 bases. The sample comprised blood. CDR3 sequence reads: CTGGGNSYNEQFF. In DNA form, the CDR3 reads TGTACCGGCGGGGGGAACTCTTACAATGAGCAGTTCTTC. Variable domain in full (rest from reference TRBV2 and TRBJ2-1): EPEVTQTPSHQVTQMGQEVILRCVPISNHLYFYWYRQILGQKVEFLVSFYNNEISEKSEIFDDQFSVERPDGSNFTLKIRSTKLEDSAMYFCTGGGNSYNEQFFGPGTRLTVL.